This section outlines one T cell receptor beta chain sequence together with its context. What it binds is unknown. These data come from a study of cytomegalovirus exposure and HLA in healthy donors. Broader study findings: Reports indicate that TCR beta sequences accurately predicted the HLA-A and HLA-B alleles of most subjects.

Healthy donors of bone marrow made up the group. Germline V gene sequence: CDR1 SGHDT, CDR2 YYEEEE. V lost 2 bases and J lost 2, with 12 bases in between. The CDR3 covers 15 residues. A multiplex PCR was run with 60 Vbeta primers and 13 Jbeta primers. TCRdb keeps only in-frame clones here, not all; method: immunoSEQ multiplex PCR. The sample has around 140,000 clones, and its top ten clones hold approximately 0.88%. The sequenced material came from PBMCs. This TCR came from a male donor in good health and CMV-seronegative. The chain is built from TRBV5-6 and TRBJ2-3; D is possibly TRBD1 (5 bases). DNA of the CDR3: TGTGCCAGCAGCTTCCGACAGACCTACACAGATACGCAGTATTTT. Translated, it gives CASSFRQTYTDTQYF.